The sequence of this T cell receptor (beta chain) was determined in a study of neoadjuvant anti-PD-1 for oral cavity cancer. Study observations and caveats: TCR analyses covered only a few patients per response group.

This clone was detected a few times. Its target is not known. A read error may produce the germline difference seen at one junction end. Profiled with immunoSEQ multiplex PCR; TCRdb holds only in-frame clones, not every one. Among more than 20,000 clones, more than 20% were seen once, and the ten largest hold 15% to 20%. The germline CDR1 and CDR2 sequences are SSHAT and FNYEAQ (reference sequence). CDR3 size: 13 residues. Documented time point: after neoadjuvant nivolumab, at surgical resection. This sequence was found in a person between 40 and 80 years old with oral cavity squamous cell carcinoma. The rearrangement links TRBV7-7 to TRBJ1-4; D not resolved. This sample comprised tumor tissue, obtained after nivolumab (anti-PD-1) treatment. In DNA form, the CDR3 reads TGTGCTAGCAGCTACGCAACTAATGAAAAACTGTTTTTT. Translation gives CASSYATNEKLFF.